A single sample is the source of the 5 T cell receptor beta chains below, sequenced in a study of T-cell reconstitution after alpha-beta-depleted transplantation in children. Unique molecular identifiers were incorporated during preparation of the TCRbeta library. TCRdb reprocessed the PCR reads via MiXCR and lists one record per CDR3 protein. The sample lists 450,000 to 550,000 distinct CDR3 sequences, over 9.5% occurring once. Specimen: PBMCs, mostly from graft donor cells, collected 180 days after TCRalphabeta/CD19-depleted stem cell transplant. Receptors originate from a female patient aged 2-9 years who had a stem cell transplant for aplastic anemia, so the T cells may come from the graft donor.

A few counts support this clonotype. The chain is built from TRBV29-1 and TRBJ1-4, with D possibly matching TRBD1 (6 bases). This CDR3 comprises 16 residues. V was trimmed by 4 bases and J by 0 bases, leaving 15 bases between them. Germline CDR1 is SQVTM and CDR2 is ANQGSEA. This chain's CDR3 is CSVGGGGSATNEKLFF. The CDR3 DNA sequence: TGCAGCGTTGGGGGAGGGGGGAGCGCAACTAATGAAAAACTGTTTTTT.

The genes are TRBV9 and TRBJ2-6; 7 bases fit TRBD1. Germline CDR1 is SGDLS and CDR2 is YYNGEE. The CDR3 runs to 18 residues. The V segment lost 2 bases and the J segment 0 bases; nucleotides outside the gene matches: 8. Here the CDR3 reads CASSVGPTGASGANVLTF. In DNA form, the CDR3 reads TGTGCCAGCAGCGTCGGGCCCACAGGGGCCTCTGGGGCCAACGTCCTGACTTTC.

The chain combines TRBV18 with TRBJ1-1, with D perhaps matching TRBD1 (5 bases). This CDR3 is 15 amino acids long. V was clipped by 3 bases and J by 0 bases, with 11 bases between them. Per germline, CDR1 KGHSH and CDR2 LQKENI. For the CDR3, the DNA is TGTGCCAGCTCACCCACAGAGGGGATGAACACTGAAGCTTTCTTT. Translating it yields CASSPTEGMNTEAFF.

This clonotype has just a few counts. The chain carries TRBV12-3 or TRBV12-4 and TRBJ2-5; possible D gene TRBD2, 6 bases. The CDR3 has 12 residues. With 7 bases removed from V and 5 bases from J, the gap between germline ends came to 11 bases. The CDR3 here is CASNLRGETQYF. The CDR3 DNA reads TGTGCCAGCAACCTCCGGGGGGAGACCCAGTACTTC.

V usage is TRBV14 and J usage is TRBJ2-4; either TRBD1 or TRBD2 may supply D (5 bases each). CDR3 length equals 16 residues. V shed 0 bases and J shed 1 base, with 10 bases lying between them. Germline values: CDR1 SGHDN, CDR2 FVKESK. The CDR3: CASSQDPGTAKNIQYF. CDR3 coding DNA: TGTGCCAGCAGCCAAGATCCCGGGACGGCCAAAAACATTCAGTACTTC.